The 32 T cell receptor beta chains below come from one sample, sequenced in a study of blood T cell repertoires in COVID-19 (dated by TCRdb to about 2020). The library was obtained by the immunoSEQ multiplex PCR assay. TCRdb limited this immuneACCESS table to in-frame rearrangements with V and J called. A share of clones is missing; checked studies link under half to unresolved V genes, and the rest is unexplained. In this sample the table shows about 380,000 clones, 85% to 90% of which occur a single time. More than 1% of the sample comes from the top ten. Sequenced sample: PBMCs or T cells enriched from blood (not recorded which). The receptors come from a woman under 30 who had recovered from COVID-19.

V is TRBV27 and J is TRBJ1-2; TRBD1 matches at 8 bases. This CDR3 region has 15 residues. Trimming at V came to 2 bases and at J to 1 base, leaving 3 bases not matched to a gene. CDR1 and CDR2 from the germline V gene are MNHEY and SMNVEV (reference sequence). CDR3 region: CASSLGQGFNYGYTF. The CDR3 region has the DNA TGTGCCAGCAGTTTAGGACAGGGTTTTAACTATGGCTACACCTTC.

The rearrangement uses TRBV2 and TRBJ1-5, with D uncertain. V was shortened by 2 bases and J by 7 bases, with 6 bases between the two germline ends. The CDR3 totals 12 residues. Germline CDR1 and CDR2: SNHLY and FYNNEI. CDR3 in amino acids: CASSESGQPQHF. CDR3 sequence (DNA): TGTGCCAGCAGTGAATCAGGCCAGCCCCAGCATTTT.

The chain is built from TRBV6-6 and TRBJ2-3, with TRBD1 as a possible D gene (6 bases). From germline, CDR1 is MNHNY and CDR2 SVGAGI (reference sequence). V shed 6 bases and J shed 3 bases, with 10 bases lying between them. The CDR3 runs 13 residues. CDR3: CASRKTGTDTQYF. CDR3 in DNA: TGTGCCAGCAGAAAGACAGGTACAGATACGCAGTATTTT.

The genes are TRBV27 and TRBJ1-5; D gene unclear. Trimming cost V 5 bases and J 7 bases, with 9 bases left between them. Germline CDR1 and CDR2: MNHEY and SMNVEV (reference sequence). The CDR3 totals 12 residues. CDR3 region: CASSPRNQPQHF. The CDR3 DNA reads TGTGCCAGCAGTCCGAGGAACCAGCCCCAGCATTTT.

This chain joins TRBV10-3 and TRBJ1-6; TRBD1 might be the D (5 bases). The CDR3 is 15 amino acids. Germline V gene data show CDR1 as ENHRY and CDR2 as SYGVKD. Trimming left V 0 bases short and J 10 bases short, with 13 bases between. Here the CDR3 DNA reads TGTGCCATCAGTGAGTCGACAGTAGGAAAATCACCCCTCCACTTT. Its protein product is CAISESTVGKSPLHF.

This clone was counted once. The sample holds other DNA sequences that translate to the same CDR3. The chain links TRBV7-8 to TRBJ1-5; D gene unclear. Germline CDR1 reads SGHVS; CDR2 reads FQNEAQ. The CDR3 is made up of 14 amino acids. V was pared by 1 base and J by 2 bases, with 6 bases between. In nucleotides, the CDR3 is TGTGCCAGCAGCTTAGGTCAGGGCAATCAGCCCCAGCATTTT. It yields the protein CASSLGQGNQPQHF.

The V and J genes are TRBV2 and TRBJ1-5, with 10 bases that match TRBD1. The CDR3 is 14 amino acids. Trimming at V came to 7 bases and at J to 6 bases, leaving 6 bases not matched to a gene. CDR1 and CDR2 (germline): SNHLY, FYNNEI. The CDR3 coding sequence is TGTGCCAGCAAAGGACAGGGGGTTGTTCAGCCCCAGCATTTT. This sequence encodes CASKGQGVVQPQHF. Drawing the rest from reference TRBV2 and TRBJ1-5, the complete variable domain is EPEVTQTPSHQVTQMGQEVILRCVPISNHLYFYWYRQILGQKVEFLVSFYNNEISEKSEIFDDQFSVERPDGSNFTLKIRSTKLEDSAMYFCASKGQGVVQPQHFGDGTRLSIL.

This clone was counted a single time. The chain couples TRBV7-2 to TRBJ1-2; D possibly corresponds to TRBD1 (6 bases). CDR1 and CDR2 from the germline V gene are SGHTA and FQGNSA. The CDR3 is made up of 15 amino acids. V was trimmed by 5 bases and J by 2 bases, leaving 15 bases between them. CDR3 nucleotide sequence: TGTGCCAGCAGCCGTCGGACAGTCCACAACTATGGCTACACCTTC. Translation: CASSRRTVHNYGYTF.

This clone was observed a single time. The chain uses TRBV7-2 and TRBJ2-7; TRBD1 matches at 10 bases. V dropped 1 base and J dropped 9; count of bases not matched to a gene: 6. The CDR3 has 14 amino acids. Germline V gene data show CDR1 as SGHTA and CDR2 as FQGNSA. The CDR3 here is CASSLGTGGVVQYF. The CDR3 DNA reads as TGTGCCAGCAGCTTAGGGACAGGGGGTGTCGTGCAGTACTTC.

V is TRBV2 and J is TRBJ2-1, with D perhaps matching TRBD1 (7 bases). The germline V and J ends were trimmed by 8 bases and 6 bases, with 14 bases remaining between them. This CDR3 has 13 amino acids. In germline, CDR1 is SNHLY, CDR2 FYNNEI. In DNA, the CDR3 is TGTGCCAGCGCCGCAGGGGGGCTCAATGAGCAGTTCTTC. Translation: CASAAGGLNEQFF.

The rearrangement joins TRBV28 to TRBJ1-2, with unresolved D. Per germline, CDR1 MDHEN and CDR2 SYDVKM. V was cut by 5 bases and J by 8 bases, with 9 bases left in between. CDR3 length: 11 residues. CDR3 region: CASSLSRGYTF. Here the CDR3 DNA reads TGTGCCAGCAGTCTCTCTAGGGGCTACACCTTC.

The J gene is TRBJ2-2, the V gene TRBV10-3; 11 nucleotides align to TRBD2. The CDR3 is 15 residues long. V dropped 7 bases and J dropped 5; count of bases not matched to a gene: 6. In germline, CDR1 is ENHRY, CDR2 SYGVKD. This CDR3 is CAINLAGGRTGELFF. The CDR3 nucleotides read TGTGCCATCAATCTAGCGGGGGGACGAACCGGGGAGCTGTTTTTT.

This rearrangement joins TRBV4-1 to TRBJ2-7, with TRBD1 matching over 9 bases. CDR3 size: 16 residues. The germline gives CDR1 MGHRA, CDR2 YSYEKL. Losses at the gene ends were 0 bases for V and 4 bases for J; bases not matched to a gene: 7. CDR3 coding DNA: TGCGCCAGCAGCCAAGAAACAGGGGGCTACTCGTACGAGCAGTACTTC. Protein: CASSQETGGYSYEQYF.

Only one count was recorded for this clone. The rearrangement links TRBV10-3 to TRBJ1-2; D call uncertain. There are 15 residues in the CDR3. Trimming shortened V by 4 bases and J by 5 bases, and 17 bases separated the two germline ends. Germline CDR1 is ENHRY and CDR2 is SYGVKD. The CDR3 DNA reads as TGTGCCATCAGTGGCGAGAGGGAGTCGCAATATGGCTACACCTTC. This gives the protein CAISGERESQYGYTF.

The chain links TRBV24-1 to TRBJ1-2; the D gene is possibly TRBD1 (6 bases). The CDR3 covers 16 residues. V shed 3 bases and J shed 3 bases, with 16 bases lying between them. Germline V lookup: CDR1 KGHDR, CDR2 SFDVKD. CDR3 coding DNA: TGTGCCACCAGTGATAATACAGGGTTGTCTTACTATGGCTACACCTTC. As protein: CATSDNTGLSYYGYTF.

The chain employs TRBV6-1 and TRBJ1-1; 9 bases match TRBD1. V lost 6 bases to trimming and J lost 2 bases; unmatched junction nucleotides: 7. Per germline, CDR1 MNHNS and CDR2 SASEGT. This CDR3 has 15 residues. In DNA form, the CDR3 reads TGTGCCAGCAGCAATCCGGGACAGGGTAACACTGAAGCTTTCTTT. This gives the protein CASSNPGQGNTEAFF.

The chain links TRBV19 to TRBJ1-1; D remains ambiguous. Germline CDR1 and CDR2: LNHDA and SQIVND (reference sequence). V was shortened by 3 bases and J by 8 bases, with 13 bases between the two germline ends. CDR3 length: 13 residues. The CDR3 loop is CASSIVVWAEAFF. For the CDR3, the DNA is TGTGCCAGTAGTATCGTAGTGTGGGCAGAAGCTTTCTTT.

J is TRBJ2-7 and V is TRBV6-5, with TRBD1 identical over 11 bases. CDR3 length equals 15 residues. Germline trimming cut 5 bases from V and 3 bases from J; bases unmatched to any gene: 6. Per germline, CDR1 MNHEY and CDR2 SVGAGI. The CDR3 region is CASSRGQGGNYEQYF. For the CDR3, the DNA is TGTGCCAGCAGTCGGGGACAGGGGGGGAACTACGAGCAGTACTTC.

The chain employs TRBV5-1 and TRBJ1-1; 9 nucleotides match TRBD1. Germline trimming cut 4 bases from V and 3 bases from J; bases unmatched to any gene: 7. Germline values: CDR1 SGHRS, CDR2 YFSETQ. The CDR3 is 15 residues long. The CDR3 here is CASSPGDRDDTEAFF. CDR3 nucleotides: TGCGCCAGCAGCCCCGGGGACAGGGATGACACTGAAGCTTTCTTT.

This chain uses TRBV28 with TRBJ1-6; perhaps TRBD1 as D (6 bases). The CDR3 is made up of 15 amino acids. Germline CDR1 and CDR2: MDHEN and SYDVKM. The V end was cut by 5 bases, the J end by 8 bases, with 16 bases between. CDR3 coding DNA: TGTGCCAGCAGTAAAGGGACACATTCATATTCACCCCTCCACTTT. Encoded protein: CASSKGTHSYSPLHF.

The chain has TRBV28 and TRBJ2-3; 11 nucleotides agree with TRBD1. There are 15 residues in the CDR3. The trim removed 9 bases at V and 4 bases at J, leaving 9 bases unmatched. Looked up from germline, CDR1 is MDHEN and CDR2 is SYDVKM. The CDR3 is CASERDRGGADTQYF. In nucleotides, the CDR3 is TGTGCCAGTGAGAGGGACAGGGGGGGAGCAGATACGCAGTATTTT.

V usage is TRBV12-5 and J usage is TRBJ1-2; 8 bases agree with TRBD1. The CDR3 has 14 residues. Unmatched junction bases numbered 14, after V lost 9 bases and J lost 8 bases. Germline lookup yields CDR1 LGHNT and CDR2 FRNRAP. The CDR3 DNA reads TGTGCTAGCTCGGCTGGGCAGGGGGCTAGCGGCTACACCTTC. It specifies CASSAGQGASGYTF.

The chain is built from TRBV11-3 and TRBJ2-1, with D possibly TRBD1 on 6 matching bases. Trimming shortened V by 0 bases and J by 12 bases, and 15 bases separated the two germline ends. Germline V CDR1 and CDR2: SGHNT, YENEEA. This CDR3 contains 14 residues. The DNA of the CDR3 is TGTGCCAGCAGCTTAGATTCATACACAGGGCTGCAGTTCTTC. This encodes CASSLDSYTGLQFF.

The chain employs TRBV29-1 and TRBJ2-1; possibly TRBD2 for D (7 bases). The CDR3 length is 15 residues. V lost 5 bases and J lost 0, with 14 bases in between. CDR1 is SQVTM and CDR2 is ANQGSEA in the germline V gene. CDR3 sequence reads: CSVSTGGPSYNEQFF. The CDR3 DNA reads as TGCAGCGTTTCCACCGGGGGGCCCTCCTACAATGAGCAGTTCTTC.

This clone was detected once. This sample includes further DNA sequences coding for the same CDR3. The chain joins TRBV5-1 to TRBJ1-2, with D possibly being TRBD1 (5 bases). V gave up 0 bases and J gave up 0 bases, with 9 bases separating them. Germline loops: CDR1 SGHRS, CDR2 YFSETQ. CDR3 length: 15 residues. The CDR3 DNA is TGCGCCAGCAGCTTGGAGGCAGGGACTAACTATGGCTACACCTTC. It is translated as CASSLEAGTNYGYTF. Based on the CDR3 plus reference TRBV5-1 and TRBJ1-2, the full variable domain is KAGVTQTPRYLIKTRGQQVTLSCSPISGHRSVSWYQQTPGQGLQFLFEYFSETQRNKGNFPGRFSGRQFSNSRSEMNVSTLELGDSALYLCASSLEAGTNYGYTFGSGTRLTVV.

V is TRBV19 and J is TRBJ2-7; 7 positions agree with TRBD2. The CDR3 extends over 14 amino acids. Germline values: CDR1 LNHDA, CDR2 SQIVND (reference sequence). With 5 bases clipped from V and 0 bases from J, the junction kept 4 bases outside the gene matches. The CDR3 coding sequence is TGTGCCAGTAGTTGGACTAGTGTCTCCTACGAGCAGTACTTC. The encoded protein is CASSWTSVSYEQYF.

V is TRBV24-1 and J is TRBJ1-5, with D perhaps matching TRBD1 (5 bases). Germline CDR1 is KGHDR and CDR2 is SFDVKD. This CDR3 has 14 residues. V was cut by 1 base and J by 5 bases, with 8 bases left in between. The CDR3 here is CATSDFPTDQPQHF. CDR3 sequence (DNA): TGTGCCACCAGTGATTTTCCGACAGATCAGCCCCAGCATTTT.

The CDR3: CASSYSFRLGGFTGELFF. The CDR3 DNA follows: TGTGCCAGCAGCTATTCCTTCCGCCTCGGGGGATTCACCGGGGAGCTGTTTTTT. This rearrangement joins TRBV7-9 to TRBJ2-2; TRBD2 might be the D (6 bases). In germline, CDR1 is SEHNR, CDR2 FQNEAQ (reference sequence). V was clipped by 4 bases and J by 4 bases, with 22 bases between them. The CDR3 runs 18 residues.

The rearrangement joins TRBV5-1 to TRBJ1-2, with a possible D match to TRBD1 (5 bases). CDR3 length equals 15 residues. CDR1 SGHRS and CDR2 YFSETQ come from the germline V gene. V was shortened by 4 bases and J by 6 bases, with 19 bases between the two germline ends. CDR3 residues: CASSPIRGAGHGYTF. For the CDR3, the DNA is TGCGCCAGCAGCCCGATTCGGGGAGCGGGACATGGCTACACCTTC.

This sequence joins TRBV7-2 and TRBJ2-2; no definite D call. This CDR3 is 13 amino acids long. V gave up 0 bases and J gave up 8 bases, with 7 bases separating them. Germline V gene sequence: CDR1 SGHTA, CDR2 FQGNSA. CDR3: CASSLAFTGELFF. CDR3 bases: TGTGCCAGCAGCTTAGCGTTCACAGGGGAGCTGTTTTTT.

The V call is TRBV19, the J call TRBJ1-5; possibly TRBD1 for D (5 bases). Deletions cut 7 bases from V and 9 bases from J, with 19 bases between. Germline CDR1 LNHDA, CDR2 SQIVND (reference sequence). The CDR3 has 14 amino acids. The CDR3 DNA sequence: TGTGCCAGTACCTCGACAGCTACCGAGAGGCCCCAGCATTTT. Protein sequence: CASTSTATERPQHF.

V gene TRBV4-1 combines with J gene TRBJ1-4; a weak D match, TRBD1 (6 bases). The V gene lost 0 bases and the J gene lost 6 bases, with 17 bases spanning the gap. This CDR3 spans 17 amino acids. The V gene's germline CDR1 is MGHRA and CDR2 YSYEKL. The CDR3 DNA sequence: TGCGCCAGCAGCCAAGATGGGGATATAGGGGGTGATGAAAAACTGTTTTTT. Its protein is CASSQDGDIGGDEKLFF.